The 17 T cell receptor beta chains below come from one sample, sequenced in a study of neurological immune-mediated disorders. One entry per CDR3 protein, called by TCRdb with MiXCR from the 5' RACE reads. The data hold around 65,000 distinct CDR3 sequences, with roughly 5% observed a single time. Sequencing input: PBMCs. The receptors shown here come from a human donor with multiple sclerosis. The donor label of this sample is uncertain.

This clonotype occurred once. The chain combines TRBV4-1 with TRBJ2-3; 8 nucleotides align to TRBD2. CDR3 size: 17 residues. The V gene's germline CDR1 is MGHRA and CDR2 YSYEKL. The V gene end was trimmed by 0 bases and the J gene end by 2 bases; junction bases not matched to a gene: 7. CDR3 in DNA: TGCGCCAGCAGCCAAGATGGGCCGGGGGGGCCCACAGATACGCAGTATTTT. Its protein product is CASSQDGPGGPTDTQYF.

Ten or more counts support this clonotype. The J gene is TRBJ1-5, the V gene TRBV18, with D possibly TRBD1 on 5 matching bases. There are 14 residues in the CDR3. Deletions cut 5 bases from V and 0 bases from J, with 8 bases between. Germline CDR1 is KGHSH and CDR2 is LQKENI. CDR3 protein: CASSADTSNQPQHF. CDR3 sequence (DNA): TGTGCCAGCTCAGCGGACACTAGCAATCAGCCCCAGCATTTT.

This clonotype showed up many times. CDR3 nucleotides: TGTGCCAGCAGTAGGGGGAGAAATCAGCCCCAGCATTTT. This gives the protein CASSRGRNQPQHF. The chain couples TRBV27 to TRBJ1-5; weak D call: TRBD1 (6 bases). Germline V CDR1 and CDR2: MNHEY, SMNVEV (reference sequence). The CDR3 covers 13 residues. The V end lost 5 bases, the J end lost 4 bases, and 9 bases lay between the germline ends.

This clonotype has ten or more counts. The rearrangement links TRBV12-5 to TRBJ2-7; D may be TRBD1 (6 bases). Germline assignment: CDR1 LGHNT and CDR2 FRNRAP. This CDR3 is built from 12 residues. With 1 base removed from V and 6 bases from J, the gap between germline ends came to 7 bases. CDR3 loop: CASGLARGEQYF. The CDR3 DNA reads TGTGCTAGTGGTTTGGCCAGGGGCGAGCAGTACTTC.

This clonotype was counted ten times or more. The rearrangement uses TRBV6-5 and TRBJ2-3; no firm D call. V was cut by 0 bases and J by 4 bases, with 11 bases left in between. The CDR3 loop spans 15 amino acids. Germline CDR1 reads MNHEY; CDR2 reads SVGAGI. As DNA, the CDR3 is TGTGCCAGCAGTTACTCGAACTCGGTCCCAGATACGCAGTATTTT. Translated, it gives CASSYSNSVPDTQYF.

This clonotype was picked up many times. This rearrangement joins TRBV28 to TRBJ1-5; 7 positions match TRBD1. The CDR3 sequence is 14 residues long. The germline V gene has CDR1 MDHEN and CDR2 SYDVKM. With 6 bases clipped from V and 5 bases from J, the junction kept 7 bases outside the gene matches. CDR3 loop: CASRVTGRYQPQHF. As DNA, the CDR3 is TGTGCCAGCAGAGTGACAGGGAGATATCAGCCCCAGCATTTT.

Ten or more counts support this clonotype. The rearrangement links TRBV20-1 to TRBJ1-3; D remains unclear. V lost 5 bases to trimming and J lost 0 bases, with 11 bases between them. The V gene's germline CDR1 is DFQATT and CDR2 SNEGSKA (reference sequence). The CDR3 contains 14 residues. The CDR3: CSAGLLDSGNTIYF. CDR3 coding DNA: TGCAGTGCTGGATTATTAGACTCTGGAAACACCATATATTTT.

This clonotype has at least ten counts. The chain is built from TRBV6-1 and TRBJ2-2; a possible D gene is TRBD2 (5 bases). V was shortened by 2 bases and J by 4 bases, with 8 bases between the two germline ends. The germline V gene has CDR1 MNHNS and CDR2 SASEGT. CDR3 length equals 14 residues. Written as DNA, the CDR3 is TGTGCCAGCAGTGAATACGAGGGCACCGGGGAGCTGTTTTTT. It encodes CASSEYEGTGELFF.

This clonotype was seen at least ten times. The chain uses TRBV3-1 and TRBJ2-4; the match to TRBD2 covers 11 bases. This CDR3 has 12 amino acids. Unmatched junction bases numbered 0, after V lost 4 bases and J lost 10 bases. The germline gives CDR1 LGHDT, CDR2 YNNKEL (reference sequence). The CDR3 here is CASSLAGGIQYF. As DNA, the CDR3 is TGTGCCAGCAGCCTAGCGGGGGGGATTCAGTACTTC.

This clonotype was recorded at least ten times. The V and J genes are TRBV20-1 and TRBJ1-1, with D maybe TRBD1 (6 bases). The CDR3 contains 12 residues. The germline V gene has CDR1 DFQATT and CDR2 SNEGSKA (reference sequence). The germline V and J ends were trimmed by 6 bases and 5 bases, with 13 bases remaining between them. CDR3 sequence (DNA): TGCAGTGCAAAACAGGGAAAGACTGAAGCTTTCTTT. This encodes CSAKQGKTEAFF.

This clonotype ranks as medium-sized (0.01 to 0.1%). The CDR3 nucleotides read TGCGCCAGCAGCTTGGACACCAACTATGGCTACACCTTC. It is translated as CASSLDTNYGYTF. The chain carries TRBV5-1 and TRBJ1-2; D call uncertain. The V gene's germline CDR1 is SGHRS and CDR2 YFSETQ. V lost 0 bases to trimming and J lost 2 bases, with 5 bases between them. The CDR3 has 13 residues.

This clonotype was counted ten times or more. CDR3: CASSQGVEQFF. The CDR3 coding sequence is TGTGCCAGCAGCCAAGGCGTTGAGCAGTTCTTC. The V and J genes are TRBV3-1 and TRBJ2-1; D is unresolved. The V end lost 1 base, the J end lost 9 bases, and 4 bases lay between the germline ends. CDR3 length: 11 residues. Germline lookup yields CDR1 LGHDT and CDR2 YNNKEL (reference sequence).

The table lists this clonotype with many counts. The chain links TRBV7-8 to TRBJ1-6; 12 bases fit TRBD1. The CDR3 has 18 amino acids. V lost 2 bases and J lost 8; bases outside the gene matches: 10. Germline V gives CDR1 SGHVS, CDR2 FQNEAQ. The CDR3 is CASSLPGQGAFEDSPLHF. The CDR3 region has the DNA TGTGCCAGCAGCTTACCGGGACAGGGGGCCTTTGAGGATTCACCCCTCCACTTT.

This clonotype came up many times. The genes are TRBV2 and TRBJ1-5; TRBD1 agrees at 9 bases. This CDR3 is built from 14 residues. Germline-derived CDR1 and CDR2 are SNHLY and FYNNEI. V dropped 7 bases and J dropped 5; count of bases not matched to a gene: 6. CDR3: CASNGQGIDQPQHF. The CDR3 DNA sequence: TGTGCCAGCAACGGACAGGGGATAGATCAGCCCCAGCATTTT.

V usage is TRBV18 and J usage is TRBJ1-4; D is perhaps TRBD1 (6 bases). CDR3 length: 15 residues. V was trimmed by 3 bases and J by 0 bases, leaving 8 bases between them. CDR1 KGHSH and CDR2 LQKENI come from the germline V gene. The CDR3 DNA follows: TGTGCCAGCTCACCGGGGGCGACAACTAATGAAAAACTGTTTTTT. Translated: CASSPGATTNEKLFF. Full variable domain (missing parts from reference TRBV18 and TRBJ1-4): NAGVMQNPRHLVRRRGQEARLRCSPMKGHSHVYWYRQLPEEGLKFMVYLQKENIIDESGMPKERFSAEFPKEGPSILRIQQVVRGDSAAYFCASSPGATTNEKLFFGSGTQLSVL.

Many counts were recorded for this clonotype. As DNA, the CDR3 is TGTGCCAGCAGCAGAGGGGGTGGGAATCAGCCCCAGCATTTT. It codes for CASSRGGGNQPQHF. The gene calls are TRBV5-6 and TRBJ1-5; D perhaps matches TRBD1 (6 bases). The germline CDR1 and CDR2 sequences are SGHDT and YYEEEE. Trimming shortened V by 4 bases and J by 4 bases, and 12 bases separated the two germline ends. This CDR3 spans 14 amino acids.

This clonotype was seen many times. V is TRBV6-5 and J is TRBJ2-1; D assignment may be TRBD1 or TRBD2 (5 bases each). CDR1 and CDR2 (germline): MNHEY, SVGAGI. There are 15 residues in the CDR3. Trimming left V 2 bases short and J 0 bases short, with 8 bases between. Here the CDR3 DNA reads TGTGCCAGCAGTTACGGGACGGGCTCCTACAATGAGCAGTTCTTC. This codes for CASSYGTGSYNEQFF.